The clone carrying this TCR beta chain was seen only a few times. Its antigen remains unknown. This sample stems from a study of cytotoxic CD8 clonotypes in ibrutinib-treated CLL. For the study at large: Investigators reported roughly 24 partial and 2 complete responses; after median roughly 70 months, about 15 patients remained remitted and about 12 progressed.

CDR3 length: 16 amino acids. V lost 6 bases and J lost 5, with 20 bases in between. Looked up from germline, CDR1 is SEHNR and CDR2 is FQNEAQ (reference sequence). TCRdb's table, derived via immunoSEQ multiplex PCR, lists solely in-frame clones and lacks some. The sample lists roughly 160,000 clones; roughly 77% were seen once. Findings of the study overall: Baseline clonality exceeded age-matched healthy donors and tracked circulating CD8+ T-cell counts.

The sequencing used PBMCs, collected after 12 months of ibrutinib treatment. The clonotype was recovered from a human donor with chronic lymphocytic leukemia. This rearrangement joins TRBV7-9 to TRBJ2-1; perhaps TRBD2 as D (6 bases). The chain's CDR3 is CASRGNKEGKDNEQFF. The CDR3 nucleotides read TGTGCCAGCAGGGGGAACAAGGAGGGCAAGGACAATGAGCAGTTCTTC. Complete variable domain (other parts from reference TRBV7-9 and TRBJ2-1): DTGVSQNPRHKITKRGQNVTFRCDPISEHNRLYWYRQTLGQGPEFLTYFQNEAQLEKSRLLSDRFSAERPKGSFSTLEIQRTEQGDSAMYLCASRGNKEGKDNEQFFGPGTRLTVL.